The sample holds many counts of the clone carrying this TCR beta chain. Its antigen is unidentified. In the same sample, other DNA sequences code for this CDR3. The data derive from a study of metastatic and nonmetastatic thyroid tumors. Whole-study context: Thyroid patients, malignant and benign, had repertoires compared across blood and tumor or nodule tissue. General study points: Malignant tumors reportedly showed significantly higher TCR beta diversity than benign nodules in both blood and tumor.

No patient received treatment before thyroid surgery. The germline CDR1 and CDR2 sequences are MNHNS and SASEGT. The CDR3 sequence is 15 residues long. Trimming at V came to 8 bases and at J to 9 bases, leaving 14 bases not matched to a gene. The authors' processing: The authors used CDR3 differences across clinicopathological groups to build a distant-metastasis classifier for papillary thyroid cancer. TCRdb re-clonotyped the PCR reads via MiXCR. The V and J calls reflect TCRdb's pipeline rather than the authors' work. In the table there are approximately 50,000 clones, around 20% of which are singletons.

The specimen was blood. This clonotype was obtained from a female donor with papillary thyroid cancer or a benign thyroid nodule (not recorded which). Some clones in this sample may be carry-over from other donors' samples. The genes are TRBV6-1 and TRBJ2-4; 9 bases are a match to TRBD2. CDR3 sequence: CASVRLAGREVIQYF. The CDR3 DNA reads TGTGCCAGCGTCCGGCTAGCGGGAAGAGAGGTCATTCAGTACTTC.